This is a list of T cell receptor beta chains from one sample in a study of Tregs in tolerant kidney transplant recipients. The repertoire was sequenced with immunoSEQ multiplex PCR; TCRdb's copy has only in-frame clones and lacks some. The table records some 90,000 clones, more than 90% of them present only once. The material sequenced was CD8+ T cells from blood. These receptors all stem from a human donor in good health. The conserved cysteine and the conserved F or W are not part of the CDR3 here. The order of the fields is V gene, J gene, CDR3 protein.

>TRBV29-1|TRBJ1-2
SVGDRVNYGYT
>TRBV7-6|TRBJ2-1
ASSPGGSGLNEQF
>TRBV4-1|TRBJ2-2
ASSHSGGAVTGELF
>TRBV19|TRBJ1-5
ASSIAFWDRSEGPQH
>TRBV7-9|TRBJ2-7
ASSFSSYEQY
>TRBV7-9|TRBJ2-3
ASSPQGSGTDTQY
>TRBV5-6|TRBJ2-1
ASSWEGYNEQF
>TRBV4-1|TRBJ2-7
ASSQGTSGSGDYEQY
>TRBV19|TRBJ1-4
ATARPNEKLF
>TRBV7-9|TRBJ2-6
ASSFRSGANVLT
>TRBV12-5|TRBJ1-2
ASGLGSTGTAYGYT
>TRBV29-1|TRBJ2-2
SVERADPNTGELF
>TRBV9|TRBJ1-5
ASSLTGNSNQPQH
>TRBV2|TRBJ1-2
ASNTDRRYT
>TRBV11-2|TRBJ1-4
ASSSLDWEKLF
>TRBV27|TRBJ1-1
ASSLLRTGLDTEAF
>TRBV6-1|TRBJ2-7
ASSVDSPYEQY
>TRBV30|TRBJ1-4
AWSTLDSSLTEKLF
>TRBV6-4|TRBJ2-3
ASSEVGRYTDTQY
>TRBV27|TRBJ2-7
ASSPGTSYEQY
>TRBV9|TRBJ1-1
ASSVGPVNTEAF
>TRBV6-1|TRBJ1-1
ASSEGRGMNTEAF
>TRBV4-1|TRBJ2-7
ASSQPGGGYEQY
>TRBV4-1|TRBJ2-3
ASSHIGGAPDTQY
>TRBV6-1|TRBJ2-4
ASSGQGQGLAKNIQY
>TRBV7-4|TRBJ2-4
ASSLAGEAKNIQY
>TRBV7-9|TRBJ2-5
ASSLVREEHQETQY
>TRBV15|TRBJ2-3
ATSREGQPTDTQY